A selection of T cell receptor beta chains follows, all from one sample in a study of blood T cell repertoires in COVID-19. Assay: immunoSEQ multiplex PCR; the TCRdb copy retains only in-frame clones and omits some. This sample has about 670,000 clones, with 85% to 90% found just once. Sequencing input: peripheral blood. The source of these receptors is a woman younger than 35 with acute or convalescent COVID-19. The conserved cysteine and the conserved F or W are not part of the CDR3 here. Clone size is stated in some rows and not others, as once, few, many or a class when expanded.

V	J	size	CDR3
TRBV6-4	TRBJ2-1	-	ASSDAGGSYNEQF
TRBV6-5	TRBJ2-3	-	ASTGTALGTDTQY
TRBV7-9	TRBJ1-1	-	ASSFRGALEAF
TRBV19	TRBJ1-3	-	ASSILGGPGNTIY
TRBV12-3/TRBV12-4	TRBJ1-3	-	ASSFSSGNTIY
TRBV9	TRBJ1-5	once	ASIPGENSNQPQH
TRBV7-9	TRBJ2-7	-	ASSPPGGGYEQY
TRBV19	TRBJ1-2	-	ASNRGRGYGYT
TRBV30	TRBJ1-6	-	AWSVLGTENSPLH
TRBV4-2	TRBJ2-7	-	ASSYRGGEQY
TRBV7-6	TRBJ1-1	-	ASSLGASGMAEAF
TRBV5-4	TRBJ2-4	-	ASSKQGRENIQY
TRBV6-5	TRBJ1-4	once	ASSSDLGGRGEKLF
TRBV19	TRBJ1-3	-	ASSILRAGNTIY
TRBV11-2	TRBJ2-2	few	ASSKDGTIGELF
TRBV23-1	TRBJ1-2	once	ASSQKDWDRGPGGYT
TRBV19	TRBJ2-1	-	ASSSQINEQF
TRBV19	TRBJ1-4	-	ASSNPNEKLF
TRBV7-6	TRBJ2-2	-	ASSKTLATNTGELF
TRBV7-2	TRBJ1-5	once	ASSLESGDSNQPQH
TRBV30	TRBJ1-6	-	AWSVGGAGNPPLH
TRBV2	TRBJ1-5	-	ASSGGGNNQPQH
TRBV6-5	TRBJ2-2	-	ASSPQVPGELF
TRBV19	TRBJ1-3	-	ASSGTAGSGNTIY
TRBV6-1	TRBJ1-2	-	ASSEDRGYYGYT
TRBV7-2	TRBJ1-4	-	ASSLAGTAGEKLF
TRBV9	TRBJ2-3	-	ASSGTGTDTQY
TRBV9	TRBJ1-4	-	ASSVDTVNEKLF
TRBV2	TRBJ1-2	-	ASEGDRNYGYT
TRBV27	TRBJ1-2	-	ASSLSRGLVNGYT
TRBV27	TRBJ1-1	-	ASSLRRGTEAF
TRBV14	TRBJ1-2	-	ASSRLGGYGYT
TRBV14	TRBJ1-2	few	ASSQVTGGYGYT
TRBV11-2	TRBJ2-3	once	ASSSGAHEVRTDTQY
TRBV19	TRBJ2-1	-	ASSTAGGIDEQF
TRBV2	TRBJ1-5	-	ASSGQGDQPQH
TRBV4-3	TRBJ2-7	-	ASSPRTGGVYEQY
TRBV6-5	TRBJ2-5	-	ASRGDTEETQY
TRBV18	TRBJ2-1	-	ASSPTWGGDNEQF
TRBV4-3	TRBJ1-6	-	ASSQWGGSNSPLH
TRBV2	TRBJ2-1	-	ASSEWGGFYNEQF
TRBV19	TRBJ1-1	-	ASSITGQKGTEAF
TRBV6-1	TRBJ1-1	-	ASSDGAEAF
TRBV7-2	TRBJ1-2	-	ASSLFGTNYGYT
TRBV9	TRBJ1-3	-	ASSAGAGTLSGNTIY
TRBV5-1	TRBJ1-6	-	ASSLAGLSYNSPLH
TRBV7-2	TRBJ1-5	-	ASSLAPGGFQPQH
TRBV19	TRBJ2-1	-	ASSPRQGADNEQF
TRBV10-3	TRBJ2-7	-	AISSGTGLEQY
TRBV9	TRBJ2-2	-	ASSVTGNTGELF